This T cell receptor beta chain derives from a study of T-cell memory formation after mild COVID-19. Looking at the study overall: Most TCR clusters belonged to a single donor.

V was cut by 6 bases and J by 4 bases, with 11 bases left in between. Germline V gene lookup returns CDR1 SGHRS and CDR2 YFSETQ. CDR3 size: 14 residues. Each CDR3 protein gets one entry after TCRdb re-called the 5' RACE reads with MiXCR. The table has 350,000 to 400,000 distinct CDR3 sequences, about 15% seen once. Material for sequencing was PBMCs or a T cell subset sorted from them (not recorded which). The clonotype originates from a man aged 18 to 29 who had mild COVID-19 (a few samples of this study predate the infection). Cell type and time point are not known. V usage is TRBV5-1 and J usage is TRBJ2-6; D is unresolved. The CDR3 loop is CASKSEGGANVLTF. CDR3 DNA sequence: TGCGCCAGCAAAAGCGAAGGGGGGGCCAACGTCCTGACTTTC.